The source of this T cell receptor beta chain is a study of Graves' ophthalmopathy and Graves' hyperthyroidism. The wider study: Cases classed as stable hyperthyroidism had no ophthalmopathy within 18 months of follow-up.

Germline CDR1 SGHTA, CDR2 FQGNSA. The ends were cut back, 0 bases at V and 7 bases at J, with 7 bases in the middle. The CDR3 is made up of 13 amino acids. Hyperthyroidism patients were newly diagnosed, under 2 months' duration, aged 18 to 65. The authors amplified TCR beta CDR3 regions, and they did so from RNA transcripts for repertoire sequencing. Following a first-round RT-PCR that used HTBI primers, a second-round multiplex PCR was carried out. TCRdb analysed the multiplex PCR reads with MiXCR anew, one entry per CDR3 protein. Of around 1,000,000 distinct CDR3 sequences in the sample, less than 45% were seen once.

The source of this sequence is an adult man with Graves' hyperthyroidism. The sequenced sample consisted of peripheral blood or thyroid tissue (not recorded which). The chain couples TRBV7-2 to TRBJ1-5; D is uncertain. CDR3 sequence reads: CASSLARRQPQHF. In DNA form, the CDR3 reads TGTGCCAGCAGCTTAGCGAGGAGGCAGCCCCAGCATTTT.